This TCR beta chain comes out of a study of T cell repertoires in cytomegalovirus infection. Study-wide points: In two of eight donors, the top clonotype was HLA-C-restricted CMV-specific.

TCRdb passed the reads through MiXCR, listing each CDR3 protein once. The profile shows 370,000 or so distinct CDR3 sequences, about 35% of them singletons. Germline CDR1 SGHAT, CDR2 FQNNGV. The length of the CDR3 is 15 residues. The V and J ends lost 4 bases and 0 bases respectively, with 11 bases between them. A remark on this clonotype: Antigen specificity is unknown.

V is TRBV11-2 and J is TRBJ2-3, with D possibly matching TRBD2 (5 bases). The source material was cultured PBMCs, sampled from culture after CMV antigen stimulation. This TCR derives from a human donor in good health (CMV status not recorded). Some clones in this sample may be carry-over from other donors' samples. The CDR3 loop is CASSWTGTSTDTQYF. The CDR3 region has the DNA TGTGCCAGCAGCTGGACGGGAACTAGCACAGATACGCAGTATTTT.